Detailed here is one T cell receptor (beta chain). Its antigen is currently unknown. The sequenced template was cDNA made from the entire isolated RNA. This table comes from immunoSEQ multiplex PCR, and its TCRdb copy is limited to in-frame clones, with some not included. The repertoire has roughly 610,000 clones, 15% to 19% of them found once; the top ten carry approximately 0.087%. The sample belongs to a study of beta chain features in type 1 diabetes. Overall study context: All samples together contributed approximately 100 million sorted cells for examination.

Overall study findings and caveats: Researchers caution that PCR might favor shorter templates, equally among patients and controls.

Material for sequencing was naive CD4+ T cells from blood. The receptor was isolated from a man between 18 and 29 years old in good health.

The CDR3 here is CASSVETGAGNTIYF. Here the CDR3 DNA reads TGTGCCAGCAGCGTAGAGACAGGCGCTGGAAACACCATATATTTT. The chain recombines TRBV9 with TRBJ1-3; TRBD1 is a possible D gene (6 bases). Trimming stripped 0 bases from V and 2 bases from J, with 9 bases between. Per the germline V gene, CDR1 is SGDLS and CDR2 is YYNGEE. CDR3 length: 15 residues.